This T cell receptor beta chain was observed in a study of cytomegalovirus exposure and HLA in healthy donors. Whole-study context: There were 100 million to 120 million unique TCR beta sequences, drawn from around 180 million T cells, in an earlier analysis.

The V end lost 6 bases, the J end lost 6 bases, and 12 bases lay between the germline ends. The CDR3 sequence is 12 residues long. CDR1 is LNHDA, CDR2 SQIVND, per germline (reference sequence). PCR amplification relied on 60 Vbeta primers (plus 13 Jbeta primers). TCRdb's table, derived via immunoSEQ multiplex PCR, lists solely in-frame clones and lacks some. Of fewer than 200,000 clones listed, around 79% are singletons. The study's findings and limits: Within a later analysis, the majority of CMV-associated TCR beta chains appeared HLA-restricted. The productive fraction for most TCR beta V segments was about 90% or about 30% in an earlier analysis. Several of the most significant clusters appeared, in a later analysis, to be linked to common viral pathogens.

With regard to this clone: Its antigen is currently unknown.

This TCR was sampled from a man aged 40-50 years in good health and CMV-seronegative. The chain uses TRBV19 and TRBJ2-7, with D possibly TRBD2 on 5 matching bases. The source material was PBMCs. The CDR3 protein is CASSFGLSEQYF. The CDR3 nucleotides read TGTGCCAGTAGCTTCGGACTTAGCGAGCAGTACTTC.